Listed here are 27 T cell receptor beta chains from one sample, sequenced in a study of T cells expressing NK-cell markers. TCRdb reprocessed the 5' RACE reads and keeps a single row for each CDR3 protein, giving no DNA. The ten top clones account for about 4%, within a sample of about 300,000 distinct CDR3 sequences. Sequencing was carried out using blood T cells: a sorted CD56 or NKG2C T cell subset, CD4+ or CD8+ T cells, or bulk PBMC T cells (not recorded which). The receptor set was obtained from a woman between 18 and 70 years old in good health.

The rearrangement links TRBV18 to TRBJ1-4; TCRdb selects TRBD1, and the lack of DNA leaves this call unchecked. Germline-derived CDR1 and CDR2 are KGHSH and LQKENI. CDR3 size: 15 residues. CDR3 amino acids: CASSARQGTNEKLFF.

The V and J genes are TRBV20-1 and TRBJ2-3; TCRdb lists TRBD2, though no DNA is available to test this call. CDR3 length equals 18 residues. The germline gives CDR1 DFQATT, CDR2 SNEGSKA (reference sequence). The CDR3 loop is CSARDSGGLAGGKDTQYF.

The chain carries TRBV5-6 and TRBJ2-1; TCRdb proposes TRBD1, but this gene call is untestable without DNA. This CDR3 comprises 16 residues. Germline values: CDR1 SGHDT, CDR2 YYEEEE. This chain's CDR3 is CASSPRGDRSYNEQFF.

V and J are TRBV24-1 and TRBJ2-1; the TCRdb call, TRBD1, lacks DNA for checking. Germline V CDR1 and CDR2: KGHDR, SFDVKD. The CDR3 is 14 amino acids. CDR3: CATSTGQPYNEQFF.

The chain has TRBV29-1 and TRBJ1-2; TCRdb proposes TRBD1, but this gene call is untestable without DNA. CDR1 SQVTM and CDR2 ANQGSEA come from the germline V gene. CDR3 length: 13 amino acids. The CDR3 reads CSVDKQGSGGYTF.

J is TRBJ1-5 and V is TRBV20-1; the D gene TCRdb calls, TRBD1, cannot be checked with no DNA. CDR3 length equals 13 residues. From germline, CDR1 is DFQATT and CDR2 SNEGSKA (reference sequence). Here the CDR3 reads CSATAGGNQPQHF.

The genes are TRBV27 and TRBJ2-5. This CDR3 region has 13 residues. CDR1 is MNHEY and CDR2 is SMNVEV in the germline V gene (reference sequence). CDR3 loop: CASSWGSQETQYF.

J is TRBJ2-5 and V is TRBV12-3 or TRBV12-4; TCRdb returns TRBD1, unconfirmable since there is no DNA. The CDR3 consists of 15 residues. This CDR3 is CASSSFRGRQETQYF.

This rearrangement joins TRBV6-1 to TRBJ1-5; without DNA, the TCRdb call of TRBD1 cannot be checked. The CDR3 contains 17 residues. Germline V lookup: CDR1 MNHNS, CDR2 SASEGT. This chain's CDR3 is CASRAPGQGLSNQPQHF.

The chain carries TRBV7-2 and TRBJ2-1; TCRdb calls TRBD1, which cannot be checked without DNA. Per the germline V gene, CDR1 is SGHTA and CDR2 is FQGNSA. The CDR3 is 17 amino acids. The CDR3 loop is CASSLVSGQGAYNEQFF.

The CDR3 sequence is CASSLATGFKETQYF. This chain connects TRBV5-1 to TRBJ2-5; with no DNA, the TCRdb D assignment of TRBD1 cannot be verified. This CDR3 has 15 amino acids. Looked up from germline, CDR1 is SGHRS and CDR2 is YFSETQ. Using reference TRBV5-1 and TRBJ2-5 for the parts outside the CDR3, the full variable domain is KAGVTQTPRYLIKTRGQQVTLSCSPISGHRSVSWYQQTPGQGLQFLFEYFSETQRNKGNFPGRFSGRQFSNSRSEMNVSTLELGDSALYLCASSLATGFKETQYFGPGTRLLVL.

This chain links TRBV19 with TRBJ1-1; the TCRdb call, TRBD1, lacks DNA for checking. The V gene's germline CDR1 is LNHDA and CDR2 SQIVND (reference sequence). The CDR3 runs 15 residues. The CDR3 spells CASSIPGLWVTEAFF. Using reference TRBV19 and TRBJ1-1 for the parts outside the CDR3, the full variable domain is DGGITQSPKYLFRKEGQNVTLSCEQNLNHDAMYWYRQDPGQGLRLIYYSQIVNDFQKGDIAEGYSVSREKKESFPLTVTSAQKNPTAFYLCASSIPGLWVTEAFFGQGTRLTVV.

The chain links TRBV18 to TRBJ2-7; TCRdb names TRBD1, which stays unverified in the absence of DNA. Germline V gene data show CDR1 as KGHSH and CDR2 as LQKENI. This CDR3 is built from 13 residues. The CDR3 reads CASSPGHNYEQYF.

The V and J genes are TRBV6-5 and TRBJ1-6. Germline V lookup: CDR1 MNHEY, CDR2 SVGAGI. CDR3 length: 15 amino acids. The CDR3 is CASSYRGPYNSPLHF.

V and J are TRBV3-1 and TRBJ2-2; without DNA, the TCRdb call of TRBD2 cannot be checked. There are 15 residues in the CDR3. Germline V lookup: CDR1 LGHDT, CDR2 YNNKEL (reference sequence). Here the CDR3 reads CARRDSGRSAGELFF.

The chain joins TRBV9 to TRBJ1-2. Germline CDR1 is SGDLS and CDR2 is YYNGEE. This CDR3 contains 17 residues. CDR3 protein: CASSLSPPGSTGAVYTF. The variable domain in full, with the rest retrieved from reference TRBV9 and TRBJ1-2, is DSGVTQTPKHLITATGQRVTLRCSPRSGDLSVYWYQQSLDQGLQFLIQYYNGEERAKGNILERFSAQQFPDLHSELNLSSLELGDSALYFCASSLSPPGSTGAVYTFGSGTRLTVV.

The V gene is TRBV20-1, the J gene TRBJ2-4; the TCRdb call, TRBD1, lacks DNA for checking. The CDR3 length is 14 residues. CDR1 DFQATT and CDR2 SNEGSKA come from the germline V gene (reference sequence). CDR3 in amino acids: CSAPPSGAPRIQYF.

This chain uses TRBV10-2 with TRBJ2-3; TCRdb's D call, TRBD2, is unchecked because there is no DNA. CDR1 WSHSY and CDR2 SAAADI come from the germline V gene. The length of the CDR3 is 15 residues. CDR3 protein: CASSLAGGRADTQYF.

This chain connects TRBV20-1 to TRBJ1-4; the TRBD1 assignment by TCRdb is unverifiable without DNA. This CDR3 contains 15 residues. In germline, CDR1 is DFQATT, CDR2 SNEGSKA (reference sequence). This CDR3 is CSAPSGTGPNEKLFF.

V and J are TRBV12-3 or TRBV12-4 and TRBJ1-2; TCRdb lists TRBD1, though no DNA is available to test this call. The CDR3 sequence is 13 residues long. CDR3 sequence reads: CATRQVFNYGYTF.

The CDR3 sequence is CASIRSGGEQYF. The chain carries TRBV21-1 and TRBJ2-7; the D call of TRBD2 rests on TCRdb alone, since no DNA is present to check it. TRBV21-1 is deemed a pseudogene. CDR3 length equals 12 residues.

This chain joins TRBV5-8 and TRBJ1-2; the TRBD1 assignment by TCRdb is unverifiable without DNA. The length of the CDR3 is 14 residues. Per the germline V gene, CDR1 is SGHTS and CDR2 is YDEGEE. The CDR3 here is CASSVGQALGGYTF.

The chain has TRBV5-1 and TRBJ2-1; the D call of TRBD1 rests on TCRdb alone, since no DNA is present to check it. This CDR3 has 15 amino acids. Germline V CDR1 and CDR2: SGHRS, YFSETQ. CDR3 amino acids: CASSLEQGRYNEQFF. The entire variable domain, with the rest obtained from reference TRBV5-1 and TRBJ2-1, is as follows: KAGVTQTPRYLIKTRGQQVTLSCSPISGHRSVSWYQQTPGQGLQFLFEYFSETQRNKGNFPGRFSGRQFSNSRSEMNVSTLELGDSALYLCASSLEQGRYNEQFFGPGTRLTVL.

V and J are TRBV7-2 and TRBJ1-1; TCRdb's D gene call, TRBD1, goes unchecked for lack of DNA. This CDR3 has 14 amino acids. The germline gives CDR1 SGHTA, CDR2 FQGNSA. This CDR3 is CASRQDFMNTEAFF.

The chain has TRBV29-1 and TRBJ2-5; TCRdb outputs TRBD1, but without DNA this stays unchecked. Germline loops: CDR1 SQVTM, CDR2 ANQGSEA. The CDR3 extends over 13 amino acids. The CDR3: CSDGQGGAETQYF.

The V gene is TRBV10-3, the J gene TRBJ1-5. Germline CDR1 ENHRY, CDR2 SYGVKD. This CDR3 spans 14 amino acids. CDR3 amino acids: CATTDTLGNQPQHF.

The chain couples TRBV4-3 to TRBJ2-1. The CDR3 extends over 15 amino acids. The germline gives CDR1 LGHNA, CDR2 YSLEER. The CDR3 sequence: CASSQAWPTYNEQFF.